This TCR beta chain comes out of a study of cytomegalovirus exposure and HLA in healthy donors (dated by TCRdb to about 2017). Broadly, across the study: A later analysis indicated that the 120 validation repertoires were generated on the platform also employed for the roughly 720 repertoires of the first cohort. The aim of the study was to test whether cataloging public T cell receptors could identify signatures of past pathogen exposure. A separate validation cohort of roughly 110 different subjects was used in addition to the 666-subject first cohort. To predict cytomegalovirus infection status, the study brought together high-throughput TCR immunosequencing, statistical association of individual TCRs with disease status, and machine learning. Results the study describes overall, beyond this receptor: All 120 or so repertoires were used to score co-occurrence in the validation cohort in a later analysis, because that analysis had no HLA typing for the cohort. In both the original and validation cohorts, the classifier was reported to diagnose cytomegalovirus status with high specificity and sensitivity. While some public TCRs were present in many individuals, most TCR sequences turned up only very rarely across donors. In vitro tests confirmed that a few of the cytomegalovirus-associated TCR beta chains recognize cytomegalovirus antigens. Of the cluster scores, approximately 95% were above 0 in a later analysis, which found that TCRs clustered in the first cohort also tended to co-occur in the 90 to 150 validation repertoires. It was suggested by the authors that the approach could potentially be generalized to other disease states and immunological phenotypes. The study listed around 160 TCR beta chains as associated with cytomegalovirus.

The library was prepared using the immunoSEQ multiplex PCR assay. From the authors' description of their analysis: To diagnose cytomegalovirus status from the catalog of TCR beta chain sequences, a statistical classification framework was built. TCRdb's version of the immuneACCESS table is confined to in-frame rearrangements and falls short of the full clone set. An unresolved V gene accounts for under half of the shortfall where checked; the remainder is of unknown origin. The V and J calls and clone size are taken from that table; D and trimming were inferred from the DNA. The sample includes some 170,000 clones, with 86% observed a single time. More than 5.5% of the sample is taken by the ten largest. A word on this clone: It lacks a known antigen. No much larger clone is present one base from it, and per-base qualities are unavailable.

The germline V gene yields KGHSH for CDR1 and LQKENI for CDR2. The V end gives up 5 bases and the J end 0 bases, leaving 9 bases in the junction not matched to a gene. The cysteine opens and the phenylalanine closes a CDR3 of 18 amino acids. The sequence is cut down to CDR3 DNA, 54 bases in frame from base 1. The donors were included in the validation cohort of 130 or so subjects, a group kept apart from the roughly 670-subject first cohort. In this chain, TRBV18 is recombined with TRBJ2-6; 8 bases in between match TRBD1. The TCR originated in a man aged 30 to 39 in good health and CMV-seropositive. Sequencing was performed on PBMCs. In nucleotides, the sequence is TGTGCCAGCTCATCCCGAGGGGGACAGGTCTCTGGGGCCAACGTCCTGACTTTC. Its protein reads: CASSSRGGQVSGANVLTF. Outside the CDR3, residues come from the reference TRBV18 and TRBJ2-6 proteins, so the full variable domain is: NAGVMQNPRHLVRRRGQEARLRCSPMKGHSHVYWYRQLPEEGLKFMVYLQKENIIDESGMPKERFSAEFPKEGPSILRIQQVVRGDSAAYFCASSSRGGQVSGANVLTFGAGSRLTVL.